This is a list of T cell receptor beta chains from one sample in a study of shared clonotypes between healthy human individuals. Profiling relied on immunoSEQ multiplex PCR, and the TCRdb table lists in-frame clones only, not all of them. The data hold fewer than 1.8 million clones, with 97% to 99% observed a single time. Sequenced: naive CD4+ T cells sorted from blood. The receptors were gathered from a man under 40 in good health. CDR3s include the opening cysteine and the closing phenylalanine or tryptophan. The D gene is left open where the match is weak. Rows give clone size only sometimes, using once, few, many, or a class for an expanded clone.

D gene,clone size,V gene,J gene,CDR3 protein,CDR3 DNA
NA,once,TRBV5-4,TRBJ1-3,CASSLGPLEATIYF,TGTGCCAGCAGCTTGGGGCCCCTGGAGGCCACCATATATTTT
TRBD1,NA,TRBV5-5,TRBJ2-7,CASSPPLTGDEQYF,TGTGCCAGCAGCCCGCCCCTGACAGGGGACGAGCAGTACTTC
NA,NA,TRBV7-2,TRBJ2-7,CASTGRNSYEQYF,TGTGCCAGCACGGGGAGGAATTCCTACGAGCAGTACTTC
TRBD2,NA,TRBV6-5,TRBJ2-7,CASSSGLADPYEQYF,TGTGCCAGCAGTTCGGGACTAGCGGACCCCTACGAGCAGTACTTC
NA,NA,TRBV5-1,TRBJ2-7,CASSLGTRFDYEQYF,TGCGCCAGCAGCTTGGGGACCAGGTTCGACTACGAGCAGTACTTC
NA,once,TRBV27,TRBJ1-5,CASSLYRNQPQHF,TGTGCCAGCAGTTTATACCGCAATCAGCCCCAGCATTTT
NA,NA,TRBV7-2,TRBJ2-7,CASSPRRGPGPPYEQYF,TGTGCCAGCAGCCCACGCCGGGGCCCAGGGCCACCCTACGAGCAGTACTTC
TRBD2,NA,TRBV2,TRBJ2-7,CASNPSGGRAYEQYF,TGTGCCAGCAATCCCTCGGGCGGGAGGGCCTACGAGCAGTACTTC
TRBD2,NA,TRBV6-4,TRBJ2-1,CASSEGGLPYNEQFF,TGTGCCAGCAGTGAGGGGGGACTACCATACAATGAGCAGTTCTTC
NA,once,TRBV29-1,TRBJ2-1,CSVLPYNEQFF,TGCAGCGTCCTCCCATACAATGAGCAGTTCTTC
TRBD1,NA,TRBV9,TRBJ1-2,CASSVSTGPGGYTF,TGTGCCAGCAGCGTGTCGACAGGGCCGGGAGGCTACACCTTC
TRBD2,NA,TRBV7-2,TRBJ2-7,CASSLGLARDEQYF,TGTGCCAGCAGCTTAGGACTAGCGAGGGACGAGCAGTACTTC